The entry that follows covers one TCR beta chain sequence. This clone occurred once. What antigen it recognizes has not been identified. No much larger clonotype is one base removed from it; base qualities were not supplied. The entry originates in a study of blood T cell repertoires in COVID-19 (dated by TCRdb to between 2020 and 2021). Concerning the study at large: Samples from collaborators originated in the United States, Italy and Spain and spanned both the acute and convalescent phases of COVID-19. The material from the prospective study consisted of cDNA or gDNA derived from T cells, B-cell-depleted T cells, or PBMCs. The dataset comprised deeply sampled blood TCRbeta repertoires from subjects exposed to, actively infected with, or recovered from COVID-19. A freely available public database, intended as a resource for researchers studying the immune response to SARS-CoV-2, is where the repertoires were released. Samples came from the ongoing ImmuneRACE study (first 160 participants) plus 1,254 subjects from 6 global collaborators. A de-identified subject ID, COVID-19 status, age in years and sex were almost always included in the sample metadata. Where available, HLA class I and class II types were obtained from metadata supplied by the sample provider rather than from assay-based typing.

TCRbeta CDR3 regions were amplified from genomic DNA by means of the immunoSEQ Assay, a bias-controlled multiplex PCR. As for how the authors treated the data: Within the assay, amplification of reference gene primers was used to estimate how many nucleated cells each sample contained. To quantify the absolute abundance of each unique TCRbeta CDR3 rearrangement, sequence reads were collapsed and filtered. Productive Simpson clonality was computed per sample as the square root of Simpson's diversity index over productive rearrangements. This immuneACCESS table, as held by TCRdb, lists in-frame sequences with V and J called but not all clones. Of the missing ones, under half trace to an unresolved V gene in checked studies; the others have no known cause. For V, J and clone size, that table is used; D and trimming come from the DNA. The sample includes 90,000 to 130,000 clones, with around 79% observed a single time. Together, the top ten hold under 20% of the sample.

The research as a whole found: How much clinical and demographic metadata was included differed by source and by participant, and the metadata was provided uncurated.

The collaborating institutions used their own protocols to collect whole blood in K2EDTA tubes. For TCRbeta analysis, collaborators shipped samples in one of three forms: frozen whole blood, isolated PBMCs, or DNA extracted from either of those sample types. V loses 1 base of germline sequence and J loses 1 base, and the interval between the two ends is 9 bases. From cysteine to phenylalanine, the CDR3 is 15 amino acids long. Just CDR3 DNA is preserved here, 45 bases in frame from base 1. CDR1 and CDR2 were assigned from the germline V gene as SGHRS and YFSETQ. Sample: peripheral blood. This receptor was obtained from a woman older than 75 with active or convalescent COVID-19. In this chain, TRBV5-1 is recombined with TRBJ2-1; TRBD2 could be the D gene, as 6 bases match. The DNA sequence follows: TGCGCCAGCAGCTTGTACCTAGCGTCCTACAATGAGCAGTTCTTC. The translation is CASSLYLASYNEQFF.